This TCR beta chain was sequenced in a study of T-cell memory formation after mild COVID-19. Regarding the study as a whole: Of the contracting clones, CD4+ ones lay mainly in CM and EM, and CD8+ ones in EMRA. Clones that contracted from day 15 to 85 had balanced CD4/CD8; later expanders were CD4+ biased.

Amplification by 5'RACE using constant-segment primers produced TCR alpha and TCR beta cDNA libraries that carried sample barcodes and UMIs. TCRdb called the 5' RACE reads again in MiXCR, with one record for every CDR3 protein. The sample includes fewer than 350,000 distinct CDR3 sequences, around 8% of them seen just once. Regarding this clonotype: The antigen remains undetermined.

The CDR3 runs to 16 residues. J gave up 1 base and V 5 bases, and 7 bases lay outside the gene matches. Looked up from germline, CDR1 is KGHDR and CDR2 is SFDVKD. The source is a man between 18 and 35 years old who had mild COVID-19 (a few samples of this study predate the infection). Cell type and time point are not known. The material sequenced was PBMCs or a T cell subset sorted from them (not recorded which). The chain couples TRBV24-1 to TRBJ1-5; 7 bases are shared with TRBD1. The CDR3, as DNA: TGTGCCACCAGTGCCGCGACAGGGTTCAGCAATCAGCCCCAGCATTTT. Protein product: CATSAATGFSNQPQHF.